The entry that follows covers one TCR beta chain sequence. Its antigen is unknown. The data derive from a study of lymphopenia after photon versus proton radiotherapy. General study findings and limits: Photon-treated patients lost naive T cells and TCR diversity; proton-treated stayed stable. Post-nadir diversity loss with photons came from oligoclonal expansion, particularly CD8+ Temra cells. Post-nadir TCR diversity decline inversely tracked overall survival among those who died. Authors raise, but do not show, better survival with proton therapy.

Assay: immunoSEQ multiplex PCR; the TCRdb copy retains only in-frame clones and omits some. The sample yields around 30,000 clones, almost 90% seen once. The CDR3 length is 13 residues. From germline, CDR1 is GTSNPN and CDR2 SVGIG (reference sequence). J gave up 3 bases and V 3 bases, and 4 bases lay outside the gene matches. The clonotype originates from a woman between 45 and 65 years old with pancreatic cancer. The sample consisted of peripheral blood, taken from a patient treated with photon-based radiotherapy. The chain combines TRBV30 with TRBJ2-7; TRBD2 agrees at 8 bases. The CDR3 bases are TGTGCCTGGAGCCCCGGGACTAGCTACGAGCAGTACTTC. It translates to CAWSPGTSYEQYF.